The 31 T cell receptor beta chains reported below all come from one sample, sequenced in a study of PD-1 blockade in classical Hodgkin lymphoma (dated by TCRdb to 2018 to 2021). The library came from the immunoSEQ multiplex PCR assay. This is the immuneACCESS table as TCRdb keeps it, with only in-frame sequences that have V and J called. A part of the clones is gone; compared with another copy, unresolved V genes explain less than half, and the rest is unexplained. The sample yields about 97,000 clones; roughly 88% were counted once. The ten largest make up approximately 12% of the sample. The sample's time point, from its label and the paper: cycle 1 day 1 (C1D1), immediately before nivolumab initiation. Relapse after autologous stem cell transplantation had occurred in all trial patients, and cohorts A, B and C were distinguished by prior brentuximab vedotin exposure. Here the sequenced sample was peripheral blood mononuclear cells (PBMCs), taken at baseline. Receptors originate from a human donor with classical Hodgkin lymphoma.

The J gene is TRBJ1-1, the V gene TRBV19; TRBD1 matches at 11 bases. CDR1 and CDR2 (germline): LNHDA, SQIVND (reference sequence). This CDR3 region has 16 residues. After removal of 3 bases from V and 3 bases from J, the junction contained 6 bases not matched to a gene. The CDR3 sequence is CASSIAWGQGDTEAFF. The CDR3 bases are TGTGCCAGTAGTATCGCTTGGGGACAGGGGGACACTGAAGCTTTCTTT.

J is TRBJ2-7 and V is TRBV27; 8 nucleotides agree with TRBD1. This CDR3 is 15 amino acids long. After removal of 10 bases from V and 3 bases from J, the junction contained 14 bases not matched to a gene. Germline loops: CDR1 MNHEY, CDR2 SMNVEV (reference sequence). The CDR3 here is CANRPTDRVGYEQYF. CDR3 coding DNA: TGTGCCAACAGACCTACGGACAGGGTGGGCTACGAGCAGTACTTC.

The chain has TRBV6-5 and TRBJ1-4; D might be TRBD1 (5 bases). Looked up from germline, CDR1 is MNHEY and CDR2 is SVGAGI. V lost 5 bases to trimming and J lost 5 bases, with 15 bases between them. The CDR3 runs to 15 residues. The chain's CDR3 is CASSTEGLRNEKLFF. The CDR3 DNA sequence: TGTGCCAGCAGTACTGAGGGGTTGCGGAATGAAAAACTGTTTTTT.

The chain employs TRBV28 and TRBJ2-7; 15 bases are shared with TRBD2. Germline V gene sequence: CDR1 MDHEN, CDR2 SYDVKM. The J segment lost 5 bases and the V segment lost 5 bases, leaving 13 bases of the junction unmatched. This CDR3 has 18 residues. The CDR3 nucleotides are TGTGCCAGCAGTCCATGGCGGGGACTAGCGGGAGGTGGGAACGAGCAGTACTTC. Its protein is CASSPWRGLAGGGNEQYF.

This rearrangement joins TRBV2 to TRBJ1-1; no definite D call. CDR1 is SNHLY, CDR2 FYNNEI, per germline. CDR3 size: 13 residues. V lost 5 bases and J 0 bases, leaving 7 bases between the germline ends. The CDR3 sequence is CASSSLVNTEAFF. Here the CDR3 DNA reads TGTGCCAGCAGTTCCCTAGTGAACACTGAAGCTTTCTTT.

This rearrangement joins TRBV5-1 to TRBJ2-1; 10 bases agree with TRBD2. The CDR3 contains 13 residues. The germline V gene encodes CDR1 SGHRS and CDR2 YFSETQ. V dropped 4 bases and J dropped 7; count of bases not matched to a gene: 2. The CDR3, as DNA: TGCGCCAGCAGCAAGGGACTAGCGAATGAGCAGTTCTTC. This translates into CASSKGLANEQFF.

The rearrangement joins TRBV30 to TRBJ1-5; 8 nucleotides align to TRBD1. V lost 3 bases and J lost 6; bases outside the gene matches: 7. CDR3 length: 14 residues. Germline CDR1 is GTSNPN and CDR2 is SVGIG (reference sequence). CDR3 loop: CAWSTDRGIQPQHF. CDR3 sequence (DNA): TGTGCCTGGAGCACCGACAGGGGTATTCAGCCCCAGCATTTT.

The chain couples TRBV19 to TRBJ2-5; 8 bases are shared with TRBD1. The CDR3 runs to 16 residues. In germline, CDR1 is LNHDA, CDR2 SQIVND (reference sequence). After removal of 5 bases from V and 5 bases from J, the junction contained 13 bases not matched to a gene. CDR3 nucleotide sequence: TGTGCCAGTAGTCTGGGACAGGCCCCACTTCGGGAGACCCAGTACTTC. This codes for CASSLGQAPLRETQYF.

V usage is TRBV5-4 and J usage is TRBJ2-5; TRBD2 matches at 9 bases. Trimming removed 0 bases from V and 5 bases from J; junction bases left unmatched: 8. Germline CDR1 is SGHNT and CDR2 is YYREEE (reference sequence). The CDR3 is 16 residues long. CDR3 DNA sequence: TGTGCCAGCAGCTTGGGAGCTAGCGGGGTGAGGGAGACCCAGTACTTC. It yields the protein CASSLGASGVRETQYF.

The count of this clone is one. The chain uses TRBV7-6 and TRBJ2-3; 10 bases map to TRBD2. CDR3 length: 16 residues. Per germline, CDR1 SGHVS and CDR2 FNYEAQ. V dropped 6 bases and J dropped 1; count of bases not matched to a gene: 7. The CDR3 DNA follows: TGTGCCAGCAGACAAACCGGGACTAGCGGCACAGATACGCAGTATTTT. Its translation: CASRQTGTSGTDTQYF.

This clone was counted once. This CDR3 reads CASSSRDSNTEAFF. As DNA, the CDR3 is TGTGCCAGCAGCTCCCGGGACTCCAACACTGAAGCTTTCTTT. The rearrangement links TRBV7-9 to TRBJ1-1; D is perhaps TRBD1 (5 bases). V lost 4 bases, J lost 2 bases, and 11 bases lay in between. The CDR3 has 14 amino acids. Germline-derived CDR1 and CDR2 are SEHNR and FQNEAQ (reference sequence).

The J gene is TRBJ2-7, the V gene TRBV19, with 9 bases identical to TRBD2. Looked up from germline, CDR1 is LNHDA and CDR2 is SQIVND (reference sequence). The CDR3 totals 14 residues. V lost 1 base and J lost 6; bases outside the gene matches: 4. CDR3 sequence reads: CASSIGLAGSEQYF. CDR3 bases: TGTGCCAGTAGTATAGGTCTAGCGGGAAGCGAGCAGTACTTC. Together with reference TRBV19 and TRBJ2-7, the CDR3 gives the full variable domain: DGGITQSPKYLFRKEGQNVTLSCEQNLNHDAMYWYRQDPGQGLRLIYYSQIVNDFQKGDIAEGYSVSREKKESFPLTVTSAQKNPTAFYLCASSIGLAGSEQYFGPGTRLTVT.

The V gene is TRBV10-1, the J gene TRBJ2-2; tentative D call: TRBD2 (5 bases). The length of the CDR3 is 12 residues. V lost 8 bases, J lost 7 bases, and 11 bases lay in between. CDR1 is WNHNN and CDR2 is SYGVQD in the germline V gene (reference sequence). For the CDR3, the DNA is TGCGCCAGCGCGGAGGAGCACGGGGAGCTGTTTTTT. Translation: CASAEEHGELFF.

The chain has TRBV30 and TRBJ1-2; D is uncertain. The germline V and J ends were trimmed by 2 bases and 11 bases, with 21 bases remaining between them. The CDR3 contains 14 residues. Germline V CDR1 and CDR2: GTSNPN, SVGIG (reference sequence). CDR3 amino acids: CAWSPPGLATRYTF. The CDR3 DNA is TGTGCCTGGAGTCCTCCTGGGTTGGCGACACGATACACCTTC.

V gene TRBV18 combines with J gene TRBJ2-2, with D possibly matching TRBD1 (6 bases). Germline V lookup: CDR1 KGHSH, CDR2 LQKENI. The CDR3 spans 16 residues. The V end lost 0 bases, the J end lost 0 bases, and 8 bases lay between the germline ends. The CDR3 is CASSPPGQPNTGELFF. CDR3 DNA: TGTGCCAGCTCACCACCGGGACAACCGAACACCGGGGAGCTGTTTTTT.

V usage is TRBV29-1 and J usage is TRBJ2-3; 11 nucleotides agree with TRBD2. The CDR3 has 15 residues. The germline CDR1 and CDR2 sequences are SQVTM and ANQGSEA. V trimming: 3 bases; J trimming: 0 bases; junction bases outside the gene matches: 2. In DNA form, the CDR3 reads TGCAGCGTTGAGGGGACTAGCGGAAGCACAGATACGCAGTATTTT. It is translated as CSVEGTSGSTDTQYF.

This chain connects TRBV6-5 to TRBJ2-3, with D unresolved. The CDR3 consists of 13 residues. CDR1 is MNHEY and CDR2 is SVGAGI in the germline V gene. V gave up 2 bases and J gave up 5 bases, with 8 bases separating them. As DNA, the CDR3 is TGTGCCAGCAGTTACCCAAAGGGAGATACGCAGTATTTT. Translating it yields CASSYPKGDTQYF.

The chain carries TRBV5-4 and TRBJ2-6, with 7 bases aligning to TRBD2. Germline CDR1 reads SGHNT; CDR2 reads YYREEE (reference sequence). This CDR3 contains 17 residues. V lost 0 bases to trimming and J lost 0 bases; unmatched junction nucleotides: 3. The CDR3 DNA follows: TGTGCCAGCAGCTTGGTACGCGGGGGCTCTGGGGCCAACGTCCTGACTTTC. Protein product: CASSLVRGGSGANVLTF.

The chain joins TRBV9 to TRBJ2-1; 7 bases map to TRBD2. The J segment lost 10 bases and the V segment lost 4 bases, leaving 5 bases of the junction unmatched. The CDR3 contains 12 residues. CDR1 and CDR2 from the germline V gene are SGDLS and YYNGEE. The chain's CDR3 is CASSTTSPEQFF. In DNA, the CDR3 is TGTGCCAGCAGCACGACTAGCCCCGAGCAGTTCTTC.

Here the CDR3 DNA reads TGTGCCAGCAGCTTATACGGGACTAGCGGAACCTACGAGCAGTACTTC. This codes for CASSLYGTSGTYEQYF. The rearrangement uses TRBV7-2 and TRBJ2-7; TRBD2 agrees at 11 bases. The V segment lost 2 bases and the J segment 2 bases; nucleotides outside the gene matches: 5. This CDR3 is 16 amino acids long. Germline V gives CDR1 SGHTA, CDR2 FQGNSA.

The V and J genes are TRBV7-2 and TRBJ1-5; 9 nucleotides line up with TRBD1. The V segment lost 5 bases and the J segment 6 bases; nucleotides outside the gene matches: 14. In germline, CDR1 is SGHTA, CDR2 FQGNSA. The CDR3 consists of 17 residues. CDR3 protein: CASSPDRGGGIGQPQHF. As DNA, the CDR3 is TGTGCCAGCAGCCCTGACAGGGGGGGTGGAATTGGTCAGCCCCAGCATTTT.

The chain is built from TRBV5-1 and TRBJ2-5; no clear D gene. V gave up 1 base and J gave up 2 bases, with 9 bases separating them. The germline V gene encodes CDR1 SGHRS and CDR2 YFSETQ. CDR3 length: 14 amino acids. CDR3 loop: CASSLSQLQETQYF. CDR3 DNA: TGCGCCAGCAGCTTGAGCCAGCTTCAAGAGACCCAGTACTTC. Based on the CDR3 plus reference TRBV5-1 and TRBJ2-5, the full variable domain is KAGVTQTPRYLIKTRGQQVTLSCSPISGHRSVSWYQQTPGQGLQFLFEYFSETQRNKGNFPGRFSGRQFSNSRSEMNVSTLELGDSALYLCASSLSQLQETQYFGPGTRLLVL.

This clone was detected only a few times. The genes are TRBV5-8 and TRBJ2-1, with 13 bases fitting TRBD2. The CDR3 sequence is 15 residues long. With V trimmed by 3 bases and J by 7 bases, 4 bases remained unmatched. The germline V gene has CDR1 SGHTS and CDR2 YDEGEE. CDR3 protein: CASSWSGLAGNEQFF. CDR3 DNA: TGTGCCAGCAGCTGGTCGGGACTAGCGGGGAATGAGCAGTTCTTC. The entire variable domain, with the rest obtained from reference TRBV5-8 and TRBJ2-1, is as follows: EAGVTQSPTHLIKTRGQQATLRCSPISGHTSVYWYQQALGLGLQFLLWYDEGEERNRGNFPPRFSGRQFPNYSSELNVNALELEDSALYLCASSWSGLAGNEQFFGPGTRLTVL.

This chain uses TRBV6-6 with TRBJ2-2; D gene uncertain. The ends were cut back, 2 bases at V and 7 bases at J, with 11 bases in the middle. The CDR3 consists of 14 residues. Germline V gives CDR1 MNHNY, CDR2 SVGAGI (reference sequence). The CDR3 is CASSYTTYGGELFF. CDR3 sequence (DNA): TGTGCCAGCAGTTACACGACATACGGCGGGGAGCTGTTTTTT.

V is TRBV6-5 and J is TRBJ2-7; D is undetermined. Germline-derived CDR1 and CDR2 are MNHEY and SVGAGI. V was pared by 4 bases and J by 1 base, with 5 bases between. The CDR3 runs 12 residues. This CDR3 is CASSSASYEQYF. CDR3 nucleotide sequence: TGTGCCAGCAGTTCCGCATCCTACGAGCAGTACTTC.

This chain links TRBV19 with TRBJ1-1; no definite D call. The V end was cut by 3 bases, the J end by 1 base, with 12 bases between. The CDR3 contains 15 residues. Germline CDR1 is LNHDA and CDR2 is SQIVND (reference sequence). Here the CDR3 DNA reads TGTGCCAGTAGTATGATAGGTCAGACGAACACTGAAGCTTTCTTT. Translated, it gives CASSMIGQTNTEAFF.

The CDR3 protein is CASASPQETQYF. The CDR3 coding sequence is TGTGCCAGCGCCAGCCCTCAAGAGACCCAGTACTTC. V is TRBV6-6 and J is TRBJ2-5; D gene ambiguous. Trimming stripped 8 bases from V and 2 bases from J, with 9 bases between. The germline gives CDR1 MNHNY, CDR2 SVGAGI (reference sequence). The CDR3 extends over 12 amino acids.

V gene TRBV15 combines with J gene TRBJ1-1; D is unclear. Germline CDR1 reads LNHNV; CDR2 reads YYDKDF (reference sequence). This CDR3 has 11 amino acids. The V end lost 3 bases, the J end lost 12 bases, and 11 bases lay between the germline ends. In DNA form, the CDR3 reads TGTGCCACCAGCAGGGGCCGCGGCACTTTCTTT. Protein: CATSRGRGTFF. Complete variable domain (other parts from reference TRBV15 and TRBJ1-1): DAMVIQNPRYQVTQFGKPVTLSCSQTLNHNVMYWYQQKSSQAPKLLFHYYDKDFNNEADTPDNFQSRRPNTSFCFLDIRSPGLGDTAMYLCATSRGRGTFFGQGTRLTVV.

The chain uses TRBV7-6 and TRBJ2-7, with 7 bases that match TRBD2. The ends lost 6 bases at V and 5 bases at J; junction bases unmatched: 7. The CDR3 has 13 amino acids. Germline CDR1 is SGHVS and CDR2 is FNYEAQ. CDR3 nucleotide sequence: TGTGCCAGCAGAAGGACGGGAGGAGACGAGCAGTACTTC. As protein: CASRRTGGDEQYF.

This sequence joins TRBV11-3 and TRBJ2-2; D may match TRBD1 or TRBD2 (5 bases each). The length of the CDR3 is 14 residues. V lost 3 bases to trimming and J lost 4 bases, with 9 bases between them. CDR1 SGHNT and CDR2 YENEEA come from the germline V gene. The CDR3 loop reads CASSFRGVTGELFF. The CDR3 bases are TGTGCCAGCAGCTTTCGAGGGGTCACCGGGGAGCTGTTTTTT.

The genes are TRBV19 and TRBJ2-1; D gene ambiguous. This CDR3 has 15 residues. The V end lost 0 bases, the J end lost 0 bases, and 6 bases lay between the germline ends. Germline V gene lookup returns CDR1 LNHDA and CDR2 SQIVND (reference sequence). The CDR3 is CASSIDRSSYNEQFF. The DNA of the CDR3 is TGTGCCAGTAGTATAGACAGAAGCTCCTACAATGAGCAGTTCTTC.